The 16 T cell receptor beta chains below were found in one sample sequenced in a study of T cells in localized non-small cell lung cancer. The data were produced by immunoSEQ multiplex PCR, yet TCRdb's version contains in-frame clones alone and is incomplete. Among 50,000 to 65,000 clones listed, roughly 79% were seen once. The sample was PBMCs, taken before any cancer treatment. These receptors all come from a man aged 35 to 69 with stage II lung adenocarcinoma.

J is TRBJ2-7 and V is TRBV7-2; 8 nucleotides match TRBD2. Germline CDR1 SGHTA, CDR2 FQGNSA. Losses at the gene ends were 5 bases for V and 4 bases for J; bases not matched to a gene: 10. The CDR3 contains 15 residues. CDR3 protein: CASSIRWTSRYEQYF. CDR3 sequence (DNA): TGTGCCAGCAGCATACGATGGACTAGCCGGTACGAGCAGTACTTC.

The gene calls are TRBV6-1 and TRBJ1-1, with D hard to call. CDR1 MNHNS and CDR2 SASEGT come from the germline V gene. The V end lost 3 bases, the J end lost 5 bases, and 4 bases lay between the germline ends. This CDR3 is built from 11 residues. The CDR3 protein is CASSDITEAFF. Here the CDR3 DNA reads TGTGCCAGCAGTGATATAACTGAAGCTTTCTTT.

V is TRBV27 and J is TRBJ1-3; D is undetermined. The CDR3 extends over 13 amino acids. V was trimmed by 11 bases and J by 2 bases, leaving 13 bases between them. Germline CDR1 and CDR2: MNHEY and SMNVEV (reference sequence). CDR3 in amino acids: CAPGKDAGNTIYF. As DNA, the CDR3 is TGTGCCCCCGGGAAGGACGCTGGAAACACCATATATTTT.

The V and J genes are TRBV4-1 and TRBJ2-1; D possibly corresponds to TRBD1 (6 bases). In germline, CDR1 is MGHRA, CDR2 YSYEKL. CDR3 length: 18 amino acids. V was cut by 1 base and J by 4 bases, with 20 bases left in between. Written as DNA, the CDR3 is TGCGCCAGCAGCCAAGCTCTAGGTGTGCTAGGGACATACAATGAGCAGTTCTTC. Amino acids: CASSQALGVLGTYNEQFF.

The chain carries TRBV29-1 and TRBJ2-7, with D hard to call. Trimming took 6 bases from V and 0 from J, leaving 12 bases between them. This CDR3 region has 13 residues. Germline lookup yields CDR1 SQVTM and CDR2 ANQGSEA. CDR3 amino acids: CSVNVGPSYEQYF. CDR3 DNA: TGCAGCGTCAACGTCGGGCCCTCCTACGAGCAGTACTTC.

The genes are TRBV6-5 and TRBJ2-2, with D perhaps matching TRBD1 (6 bases). The CDR3 consists of 13 residues. The germline V and J ends were trimmed by 7 bases and 6 bases, with 12 bases remaining between them. Germline-derived CDR1 and CDR2 are MNHEY and SVGAGI. The chain's CDR3 is CASTTTGSGELFF. The CDR3 nucleotides are TGTGCCAGCACCACAACAGGGTCCGGGGAGCTGTTTTTT.

The chain joins TRBV25-1 to TRBJ2-2; D is perhaps TRBD1 or TRBD2 (5 bases each). V lost 1 base to trimming and J lost 5 bases, with 14 bases between them. In germline, CDR1 is MGHDK, CDR2 SYGVNS. CDR3 length: 16 residues. In DNA, the CDR3 is TGTGCCAGCAGTGAATGGGGCTCCGGAGGAACCGGGGAGCTGTTTTTT. This translates into CASSEWGSGGTGELFF. The entire variable domain, with the rest obtained from reference TRBV25-1 and TRBJ2-2, is as follows: EADIYQTPRYLVIGTGKKITLECSQTMGHDKMYWYQQDPGMELHLIHYSYGVNSTEKGDLSSESTVSRIRTEHFPLTLESARPSHTSQYLCASSEWGSGGTGELFFGEGSRLTVL.

This clone was found a few times. This sequence joins TRBV29-1 and TRBJ2-3, with TRBD2 matching over 9 bases. After removal of 4 bases from V and 4 bases from J, the junction contained 3 bases not matched to a gene. The CDR3 has 13 amino acids. The germline CDR1 and CDR2 sequences are SQVTM and ANQGSEA. CDR3 sequence (DNA): TGCAGCGTTGGGACTAGCGTCGCAGATACGCAGTATTTT. Its translation: CSVGTSVADTQYF.

V and J are TRBV4-2 and TRBJ1-2; no clear D. CDR3 size: 14 residues. V shed 5 bases and J shed 4 bases, with 14 bases lying between them. The germline CDR1 and CDR2 sequences are LGHNA and YNFKEQ. The CDR3 sequence: CASSLSPEGYGYTF. In DNA form, the CDR3 reads TGTGCCAGCAGCTTATCCCCGGAAGGCTATGGCTACACCTTC.

With regard to this clone: One end of the junction varies from germline; a read error may be responsible. The gene calls are TRBV29-1 and TRBJ2-1; weak D call: TRBD2 (6 bases). CDR3 size: 12 residues. Germline lookup yields CDR1 SQVTM and CDR2 ANQGSEA. This CDR3 is CQGLNSYNEQFF. CDR3 bases: TGTCAGGGACTTAATTCCTACAATGAGCAGTTCTTC.

This clone was counted a single time. The chain employs TRBV18 and TRBJ2-1, with D perhaps given as TRBD1 or TRBD2 (5 bases each). CDR1 KGHSH and CDR2 LQKENI come from the germline V gene. The CDR3 extends over 12 amino acids. Trimming took 2 bases from V and 9 from J, leaving 8 bases between them. This CDR3 is CASSPGGIEQFF. The CDR3 DNA reads TGTGCCAGCTCACCAGGGGGAATTGAGCAGTTCTTC.

The chain is built from TRBV27 and TRBJ1-2; D remains ambiguous. This CDR3 spans 13 amino acids. Between the trimmed V and J ends, which lost 6 bases and 0 bases, there was a span of 8 bases. In germline, CDR1 is MNHEY, CDR2 SMNVEV (reference sequence). CDR3 protein: CASSLNTNYGYTF. The CDR3, as DNA: TGTGCCAGCAGCCTCAACACTAACTATGGCTACACCTTC.

The rearrangement joins TRBV4-3 to TRBJ1-5, with TRBD1 matching over 9 bases. The V segment lost 1 base and the J segment 0 bases; nucleotides outside the gene matches: 7. This CDR3 contains 18 residues. Germline CDR1 and CDR2: LGHNA and YSLEER. CDR3 protein: CASSQVRQGVYSNQPQHF. CDR3 sequence (DNA): TGCGCCAGCAGCCAAGTCAGACAGGGGGTGTATAGCAATCAGCCCCAGCATTTT.

This clone was detected a few times. V and J are TRBV7-9 and TRBJ2-7; the match to TRBD1 covers 7 bases. In germline, CDR1 is SEHNR, CDR2 FQNEAQ (reference sequence). The CDR3 covers 14 residues. V shed 5 bases and J 7 bases; nucleotides not matched to a gene: 11. This CDR3 reads CASSLRTGTGEQYF. CDR3 coding DNA: TGTGCCAGCAGCCTTCGGACAGGTACGGGAGAGCAGTACTTC.

The chain carries TRBV18 and TRBJ1-1, with unresolved D. Germline loops: CDR1 KGHSH, CDR2 LQKENI. V shed 1 base and J shed 5 bases, with 5 bases lying between them. This CDR3 comprises 12 residues. The chain's CDR3 is CASSPLRTEAFF. In DNA, the CDR3 is TGTGCCAGCTCACCACTTCGGACTGAAGCTTTCTTT.

The DNA for the CDR3 is TGTGCCAGCAGCCAGCCCGGACAGGGGACGAAGACTGAAGCTTTCTTT. It is translated as CASSQPGQGTKTEAFF. This chain uses TRBV4-2 with TRBJ1-1; 9 bases map to TRBD1. The CDR3 is 16 amino acids. CDR1 is LGHNA and CDR2 is YNFKEQ in the germline V gene. V lost 3 bases to trimming and J lost 5 bases; unmatched junction nucleotides: 10.